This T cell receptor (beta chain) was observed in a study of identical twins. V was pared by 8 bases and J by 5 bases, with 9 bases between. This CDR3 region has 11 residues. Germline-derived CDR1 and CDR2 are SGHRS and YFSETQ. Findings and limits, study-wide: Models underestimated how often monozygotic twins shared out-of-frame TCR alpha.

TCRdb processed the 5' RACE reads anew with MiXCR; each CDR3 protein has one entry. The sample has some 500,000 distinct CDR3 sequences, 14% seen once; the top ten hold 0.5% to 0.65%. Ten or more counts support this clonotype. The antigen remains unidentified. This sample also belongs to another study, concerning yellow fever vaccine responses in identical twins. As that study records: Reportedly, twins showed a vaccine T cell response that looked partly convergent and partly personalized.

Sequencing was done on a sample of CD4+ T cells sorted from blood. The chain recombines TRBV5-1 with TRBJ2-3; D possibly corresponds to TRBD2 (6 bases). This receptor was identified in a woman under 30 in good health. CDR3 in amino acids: CASRGGDTQYF. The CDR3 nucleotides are TGCGCCAGTAGGGGAGGAGATACGCAGTATTTT.